These T cell receptor beta chains were read from a single sample in a study of long-term antiretroviral therapy in people with HIV. Clones were read by immunoSEQ multiplex PCR, and TCRdb kept only the in-frame ones, dropping some. The sample lists some 28,000 clones, roughly 93% seen once, with 10% to 13% in the top ten. The sample was unsorted PBMCs, taken 6.2 years after starting antiretroviral therapy. These receptors were obtained from a man aged 40-49 years with HIV. CDR3s include the opening cysteine and the closing phenylalanine or tryptophan. The D gene is left open where the match is weak. Some rows mark clone size as missing; the rest say once, few, many or name a class of expanded clone.

D gene	V gene	J gene	clone size	CDR3 DNA	CDR3 protein
TRBD1	TRBV4-2	TRBJ1-4	-	TGTGCCAGCAGCCAACCAGACCGGGACAGTGAAAAACTGTTTTTT	CASSQPDRDSEKLFF
-	TRBV9	TRBJ2-2	once	TGTGCCAGCAGCCCCACCCCGGGGTTGGGCAACACCGGGGAGCTGTTTTTT	CASSPTPGLGNTGELFF
-	TRBV7-9	TRBJ2-3	-	TGTGCCAGCAGCTTAACCACCGCGGCCCCGCAGTATTTT	CASSLTTAAPQYF
-	TRBV7-2	TRBJ2-6	-	TGTGCCAGCAGCTTACAGGCGAGCTCTGGGGCCAACGTCCTGACTTTC	CASSLQASSGANVLTF
-	TRBV7-8	TRBJ2-7	-	TGTGCCAGCAGCGTTACCTCCTACGAGCAGTACTTC	CASSVTSYEQYF
-	TRBV20-1	TRBJ2-5	-	TGCAGTGCCAAGAGGGAGACCCAGTACTTC	CSAKRETQYF
TRBD1	TRBV27	TRBJ2-7	-	TGTGCCAGCAGTTTTAAACAGGGACAGGGACGTTACGAGCAGTACTTC	CASSFKQGQGRYEQYF
-	TRBV2	TRBJ1-4	-	TGTGCCAGCAAGGGGACACCTCCTAGTGAAAAACTGTTTTTT	CASKGTPPSEKLFF
-	TRBV6-1	TRBJ1-2	once	TGTGCCAGCAGACCCGAAGCGTCCAGAGGCTACACCTTC	CASRPEASRGYTF
TRBD2	TRBV7-9	TRBJ2-1	-	TGTGCCAGCAGCCACCGCCCGGGGGGGCTCGAGCAGTTCTTC	CASSHRPGGLEQFF